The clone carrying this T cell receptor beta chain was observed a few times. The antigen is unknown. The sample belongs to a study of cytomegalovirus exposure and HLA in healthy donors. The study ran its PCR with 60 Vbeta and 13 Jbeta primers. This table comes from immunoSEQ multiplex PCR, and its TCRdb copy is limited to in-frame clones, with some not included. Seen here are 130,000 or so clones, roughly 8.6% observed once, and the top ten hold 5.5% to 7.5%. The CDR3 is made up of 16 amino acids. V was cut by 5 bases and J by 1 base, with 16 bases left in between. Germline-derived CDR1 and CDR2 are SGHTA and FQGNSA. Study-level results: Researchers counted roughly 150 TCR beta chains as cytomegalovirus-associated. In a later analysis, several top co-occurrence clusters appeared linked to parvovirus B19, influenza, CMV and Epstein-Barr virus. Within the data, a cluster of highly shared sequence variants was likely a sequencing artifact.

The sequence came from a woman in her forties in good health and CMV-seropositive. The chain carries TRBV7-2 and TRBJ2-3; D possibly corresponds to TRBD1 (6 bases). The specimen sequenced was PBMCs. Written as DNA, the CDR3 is TGTGCCAGCAGCGCTCCGAGGGGGTGGGGCACAGATACGCAGTATTTT. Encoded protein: CASSAPRGWGTDTQYF.